This section outlines one T cell receptor beta chain sequence together with its context. Trimming took off 8 bases at V and 1 base at J, with 14 bases between the two ends. CDR3 length: 14 amino acids. Germline V gene sequence: CDR1 SNHLY, CDR2 FYNNEI. The data belong to a study of blood T cell repertoires in COVID-19. Study in general: Sample material is recorded as cDNA or gDNA derived from T cells, B-cell-depleted T cells, or PBMCs.

Repertoires were generated with immunoSEQ multiplex PCR, while TCRdb's copy carries only in-frame clones and drops some. The table shows some 110,000 clones, with roughly 85% occurring only once. The TCR sequence derives from a woman of 80 years or more with acute or convalescent COVID-19. The V call is TRBV2, the J call TRBJ1-1; weak D call: TRBD1 (6 bases). The material sequenced was peripheral blood. CDR3: CASGRQVGNTEAFF. CDR3 DNA sequence: TGTGCCAGCGGAAGACAGGTGGGGAACACTGAAGCTTTCTTT.